Listed here are 25 T cell receptor beta chains from one sample, sequenced in a study of blood T cell repertoires in COVID-19. Repertoires were generated with immunoSEQ multiplex PCR, while TCRdb's copy carries only in-frame clones and drops some. The sample includes 150,000 to 200,000 clones, roughly 84% seen only once; the top ten take around 2.9%. Sequencing was performed on PBMCs or T cells enriched from blood (not recorded which). The receptor set was obtained from a woman in her twenties or thirties who had been exposed to COVID-19.

This chain uses TRBV11-2 with TRBJ1-5, with 9 bases identical to TRBD1. J lost 2 bases, V lost 4 bases, and 3 bases had no gene match. Germline loops: CDR1 SGHAT, CDR2 FQNNGV. The length of the CDR3 is 15 residues. The CDR3: CASSSWTGGNQPQHF. In DNA, the CDR3 is TGTGCCAGCAGCTCATGGACAGGGGGCAATCAGCCCCAGCATTTT.

The rearrangement joins TRBV5-1 to TRBJ1-6; D gene ambiguous. Germline CDR1 is SGHRS and CDR2 is YFSETQ. V was pared by 0 bases and J by 2 bases, with 12 bases between. This CDR3 has 17 amino acids. CDR3: CASSLDAGSPYNSPLHF. The CDR3 DNA is TGCGCCAGCAGCTTGGACGCGGGATCTCCCTATAATTCACCCCTCCACTTT. The complete variable domain, with remaining parts taken from reference TRBV5-1 and TRBJ1-6, reads KAGVTQTPRYLIKTRGQQVTLSCSPISGHRSVSWYQQTPGQGLQFLFEYFSETQRNKGNFPGRFSGRQFSNSRSEMNVSTLELGDSALYLCASSLDAGSPYNSPLHFGNGTRLTVT.

Points on this clone: The sample has other DNA sequences that encode this CDR3 too. This sequence joins TRBV4-1 and TRBJ2-7; D is possibly TRBD2 (6 bases). This CDR3 has 13 amino acids. Germline lookup yields CDR1 MGHRA and CDR2 YSYEKL. Trimming took 1 base from V and 4 from J, leaving 8 bases between them. CDR3 bases: TGCGCCAGCAGCCAAGGGGGACTTTACGAGCAGTACTTC. Amino acids: CASSQGGLYEQYF.

The J gene is TRBJ1-3, the V gene TRBV4-1; the D is unclear. This CDR3 is built from 17 residues. Between the trimmed V and J ends, which lost 1 base and 4 bases, there was a span of 17 bases. Germline values: CDR1 MGHRA, CDR2 YSYEKL. CDR3 region: CASSQGPPHPEGNTIYF. The DNA of the CDR3 is TGCGCCAGCAGCCAAGGTCCCCCCCATCCGGAGGGAAACACCATATATTTT.

The chain links TRBV7-2 to TRBJ1-1; no reliable D call. Trimming left V 5 bases short and J 2 bases short, with 21 bases between. Germline CDR1 reads SGHTA; CDR2 reads FQGNSA. The CDR3 consists of 17 residues. Here the CDR3 DNA reads TGTGCCAGCAGCCTCTGGAGGGCCAATTTAAAAAACACTGAAGCTTTCTTT. It translates to CASSLWRANLKNTEAFF. The complete variable domain, with remaining parts taken from reference TRBV7-2 and TRBJ1-1, reads GAGVSQSPSNKVTEKGKDVELRCDPISGHTALYWYRQSLGQGLEFLIYFQGNSAPDKSGLPSDRFSAERTGGSVSTLTIQRTQQEDSAVYLCASSLWRANLKNTEAFFGQGTRLTVV.

The chain employs TRBV3-1 (or the pseudogene TRBV3-2) and TRBJ1-3; TRBD1 matches 9 bases. CDR3 length: 15 amino acids. The trim removed 5 bases at V and 3 bases at J, leaving 5 bases unmatched. Germline V gene data show CDR1 as LGHDT and CDR2 as YNNKEL (reference sequence). The CDR3 DNA is TGTGCCAGCAGCGAAGGGACAGGGAATGGAAACACCATATATTTT. Translated, it gives CASSEGTGNGNTIYF.

V usage is TRBV7-9 and J usage is TRBJ2-2; the D gene is possibly TRBD2 (6 bases). The V end was cut by 3 bases, the J end by 7 bases, with 12 bases between. The germline V gene encodes CDR1 SEHNR and CDR2 FQNEAQ (reference sequence). The CDR3 runs 14 residues. CDR3 residues: CASSFSGGIGELFF. CDR3 nucleotide sequence: TGTGCCAGCAGCTTCTCTGGGGGGATCGGGGAGCTGTTTTTT.

This clone was seen just once. The V gene is TRBV4-1, the J gene TRBJ1-1; no definite D call. CDR3 length: 12 amino acids. The germline V and J ends were trimmed by 1 base and 10 bases, with 10 bases remaining between them. CDR1 and CDR2 from the germline V gene are MGHRA and YSYEKL. The DNA of the CDR3 is TGCGCCAGCAGCCAAGTTGGTAGTGGAGCTTTCTTT. Amino acids: CASSQVGSGAFF.

This clone was counted between two and nine times. The chain links TRBV4-1 to TRBJ2-2; no reliable D call. V was clipped by 2 bases and J by 2 bases, with 9 bases between them. This CDR3 comprises 15 residues. Germline V gene lookup returns CDR1 MGHRA and CDR2 YSYEKL. The CDR3 here is CASSQTVDNTGELFF. CDR3 DNA sequence: TGCGCCAGCAGCCAAACTGTCGATAACACCGGGGAGCTGTTTTTT.

The chain recombines TRBV5-1 with TRBJ1-2; 9 bases match TRBD1. Germline V gene lookup returns CDR1 SGHRS and CDR2 YFSETQ. Trimming cost V 2 bases and J 3 bases; bases outside gene matches: 8. The CDR3 is 16 residues long. CDR3 DNA sequence: TGCGCCAGCAGCTTTGGGGGACAGGGCTCTGACTATGGCTACACCTTC. This sequence encodes CASSFGGQGSDYGYTF.

This clone was detected many times. This sequence joins TRBV18 and TRBJ2-7; 9 bases map to TRBD2. With V trimmed by 6 bases and J by 3 bases, 12 bases remained unmatched. CDR1 is KGHSH and CDR2 is LQKENI in the germline V gene. This CDR3 is built from 16 residues. For the CDR3, the DNA is TGTGCCAGCTCTTCGACGGGCGAGCGGGGGGACTACGAGCAGTACTTC. Translated, it gives CASSSTGERGDYEQYF.

The rearrangement links TRBV27 to TRBJ2-3; TRBD1 matches at 8 bases. The V gene end was trimmed by 10 bases and the J gene end by 2 bases; junction bases not matched to a gene: 5. Germline V CDR1 and CDR2: MNHEY, SMNVEV (reference sequence). This CDR3 spans 13 amino acids. The CDR3 DNA is TGTGCCACCTCGGACAGGGACACAGATACGCAGTATTTT. Encoded protein: CATSDRDTDTQYF.

This chain links TRBV4-1 with TRBJ2-7, with TRBD2 identical over 7 bases. CDR1 is MGHRA and CDR2 is YSYEKL in the germline V gene. After removal of 0 bases from V and 9 bases from J, the junction contained 11 bases not matched to a gene. This CDR3 is built from 15 residues. CDR3 DNA sequence: TGCGCCAGCAGCCAAGATTCCTTCGGCAGGGAGGGGCAGTACTTC. Translated: CASSQDSFGREGQYF.

The chain uses TRBV9 and TRBJ2-2; 7 bases match TRBD1. The CDR3 sequence is 13 residues long. Germline-derived CDR1 and CDR2 are SGDLS and YYNGEE. The junction had 2 bases not matched to a gene; V was cut back by 3 bases and J by 6 bases. CDR3 DNA: TGTGCCAGCAGCGACAGGGGTCCCGGGGAGCTGTTTTTT. Translation: CASSDRGPGELFF.

The chain carries TRBV3-1 (or the pseudogene TRBV3-2) and TRBJ2-1, with 9 positions matching TRBD2. Looked up from germline, CDR1 is LGHDT and CDR2 is YNNKEL (reference sequence). The CDR3 length is 15 residues. V lost 3 bases, J lost 8 bases, and 8 bases stayed unmatched. CDR3: CASSHLGGGADEQFF. The CDR3 DNA reads TGTGCCAGCAGCCATTTGGGCGGGGGGGCCGATGAGCAGTTCTTC.

This chain uses TRBV29-1 with TRBJ2-4; D unclear. V shed 3 bases and J shed 10 bases, with 7 bases lying between them. Germline assignment: CDR1 SQVTM and CDR2 ANQGSEA. CDR3 size: 10 residues. CDR3 amino acids: CSVDSGIQYF. CDR3 nucleotide sequence: TGCAGCGTTGATTCCGGGATTCAGTACTTC.

The V call is TRBV6-5, the J call TRBJ1-2; no definite D call. In germline, CDR1 is MNHEY, CDR2 SVGAGI. The V end lost 7 bases, the J end lost 4 bases, and 13 bases lay between the germline ends. The CDR3 contains 13 residues. CDR3 amino acids: CASKPIEVYGYTF. The CDR3 bases are TGTGCCAGCAAGCCTATTGAAGTCTATGGCTACACCTTC.

The chain combines TRBV7-2 with TRBJ1-1; D not certain. The CDR3 length is 12 residues. The V and J ends lost 3 bases and 7 bases respectively, with 9 bases between them. Germline CDR1 reads SGHTA; CDR2 reads FQGNSA. CDR3 amino acids: CASSLQAIEAFF. For the CDR3, the DNA is TGTGCCAGCAGCTTGCAGGCTATTGAAGCTTTCTTT.

The genes are TRBV7-2 and TRBJ2-2; D call uncertain. CDR1 and CDR2 (germline): SGHTA, FQGNSA. V lost 3 bases and J lost 3, with 5 bases in between. The CDR3 consists of 13 residues. CDR3 in DNA: TGTGCCAGCAGCTTCAGTTACACCGGGGAGCTGTTTTTT. Its translation is CASSFSYTGELFF. Complete variable domain (other parts from reference TRBV7-2 and TRBJ2-2): GAGVSQSPSNKVTEKGKDVELRCDPISGHTALYWYRQSLGQGLEFLIYFQGNSAPDKSGLPSDRFSAERTGGSVSTLTIQRTQQEDSAVYLCASSFSYTGELFFGEGSRLTVL.

The table lists this clone with many counts. Additional DNA sequences in this sample encode the identical CDR3. The chain has TRBV2 and TRBJ1-1; D not certain. Germline-derived CDR1 and CDR2 are SNHLY and FYNNEI. This CDR3 spans 11 amino acids. V lost 3 bases and J 8 bases, leaving 7 bases between the germline ends. CDR3 bases: TGTGCCAGCAGTGAGGCAGGCGAAGCTTTCTTT. Amino acid sequence: CASSEAGEAFF.

V usage is TRBV5-1 and J usage is TRBJ1-1, with unresolved D. Between the trimmed V and J ends, which lost 0 bases and 11 bases, there was a span of 17 bases. This CDR3 has 14 amino acids. In germline, CDR1 is SGHRS, CDR2 YFSETQ. The CDR3 coding sequence is TGCGCCAGCAGCTTGGCCCTTGAGGCCGCGGGGGCTTTCTTT. Protein sequence: CASSLALEAAGAFF.

This clone was seen a handful of times. V is TRBV2 and J is TRBJ1-1, with 8 bases fitting TRBD1. This CDR3 has 15 residues. Trimming cost V 4 bases and J 1 base; bases outside gene matches: 5. The germline gives CDR1 SNHLY, CDR2 FYNNEI. The CDR3: CASSGQGTENTEAFF. CDR3 nucleotides: TGTGCCAGCAGTGGACAGGGGACAGAGAACACTGAAGCTTTCTTT.

The V call is TRBV11-2, the J call TRBJ1-2; D unclear. Germline loops: CDR1 SGHAT, CDR2 FQNNGV. The germline V and J ends were trimmed by 2 bases and 6 bases, with 10 bases remaining between them. The CDR3 has 13 residues. CDR3 amino acids: CASSLSRVDGYTF. The DNA of the CDR3 is TGTGCCAGCAGCTTATCGCGGGTTGATGGCTACACCTTC.

The chain carries TRBV4-1 and TRBJ1-4; tentative D call: TRBD1 (6 bases). The CDR3 sequence is 12 residues long. Germline V gene sequence: CDR1 MGHRA, CDR2 YSYEKL. V lost 4 bases to trimming and J lost 8 bases, with 8 bases between them. The CDR3 reads CASSRTEEKLFF. The DNA of the CDR3 is TGCGCCAGCAGCCGGACAGAGGAAAAACTGTTTTTT.

This clone was seen just once. This rearrangement joins TRBV7-9 to TRBJ2-1, with 10 bases lining up with TRBD2. The CDR3 consists of 16 residues. Germline loops: CDR1 SEHNR, CDR2 FQNEAQ (reference sequence). The junction had 12 bases not matched to a gene; V was cut back by 5 bases and J by 8 bases. The CDR3 sequence is CASSPRLAGGRDEQFF. The CDR3 nucleotides read TGTGCCAGCAGCCCCCGATTAGCGGGGGGCCGGGATGAGCAGTTCTTC.